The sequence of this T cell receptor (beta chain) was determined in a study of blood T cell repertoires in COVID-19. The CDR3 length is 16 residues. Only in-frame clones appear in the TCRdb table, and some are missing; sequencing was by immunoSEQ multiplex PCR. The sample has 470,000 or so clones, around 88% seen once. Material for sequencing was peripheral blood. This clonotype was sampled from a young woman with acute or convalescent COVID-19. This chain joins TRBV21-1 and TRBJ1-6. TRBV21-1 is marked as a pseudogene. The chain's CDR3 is CASSKVGDSNNSPLHF. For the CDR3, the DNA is TGTGCCAGCAGCAAAGTTGGAGATTCCAATAATTCACCCCTCCACTTT.